Below are 9 T cell receptor beta chains sequenced from a single sample in a study of cytomegalovirus exposure and HLA in healthy donors. Researchers ran the PCR with 60 Vbeta and 13 Jbeta primers. Method: immunoSEQ multiplex PCR; TCRdb's copy keeps in-frame clones and lacks some. Here the sample table reports some 55,000 clones. The sample consisted of PBMCs. These receptors all stem from a man younger than 35 in good health and CMV-seropositive.

The V and J genes are TRBV5-1 and TRBJ1-1, with D possibly matching TRBD1 (5 bases). CDR1 is SGHRS, CDR2 YFSETQ, per germline. V lost 2 bases and J lost 5, with 16 bases in between. The length of the CDR3 is 15 residues. In DNA, the CDR3 is TGCGCCAGCAGCTTCCGGGGGGGAATGGTAACTGAAGCTTTCTTT. Protein product: CASSFRGGMVTEAFF.

V usage is TRBV14 and J usage is TRBJ1-2; the D gene is possibly TRBD1 (6 bases). CDR3 length: 15 residues. The germline V gene encodes CDR1 SGHDN and CDR2 FVKESK. V was shortened by 1 base and J by 3 bases, with 12 bases between the two germline ends. The CDR3 sequence is CASSQGDIFHYGYTF. The CDR3, as DNA: TGTGCCAGCAGCCAAGGGGACATTTTCCACTATGGCTACACCTTC.

The chain employs TRBV28 and TRBJ2-7, with TRBD1 identical over 10 bases. Germline V CDR1 and CDR2: MDHEN, SYDVKM. The CDR3 spans 15 residues. V lost 3 bases to trimming and J lost 3 bases; unmatched junction nucleotides: 5. CDR3 amino acids: CASSFSTGGNYEQYF. Here the CDR3 DNA reads TGTGCCAGCAGTTTCTCGACAGGGGGCAACTACGAGCAGTACTTC. Using reference TRBV28 and TRBJ2-7 for the parts outside the CDR3, the full variable domain is DVKVTQSSRYLVKRTGEKVFLECVQDMDHENMFWYRQDPGLGLRLIYFSYDVKMKEKGDIPEGYSVSREKKERFSLILESASTNQTSMYLCASSFSTGGNYEQYFGPGTRLTVT.

A word on this clone: Mismatch with germline at one junction end may stem from a read error. The J gene is TRBJ1-5, the V gene TRBV5-1; 8 bases line up with TRBD1. The CDR3 extends over 15 amino acids. Germline loops: CDR1 SGHRS, CDR2 YFSETQ. The CDR3 loop reads CASSLQGARDQAQHF. The CDR3 nucleotides read TGTGCCAGCAGCTTGCAGGGGGCCCGTGATCAGGCCCAGCATTTT.

The V and J genes are TRBV11-3 and TRBJ2-7; D is possibly TRBD2 (5 bases). Looked up from germline, CDR1 is SGHNT and CDR2 is YENEEA. CDR3 length equals 14 residues. Trimming removed 1 base at V and 4 bases at J, with 11 bases between. This CDR3 is CASSLGRVAYEQYF. CDR3 coding DNA: TGTGCCAGCAGCTTAGGTCGGGTAGCGTACGAGCAGTACTTC.

The rearrangement links TRBV11-2 to TRBJ2-1, with TRBD2 matching over 8 bases. V lost 1 base and J lost 8; bases outside the gene matches: 7. CDR1 SGHAT and CDR2 FQNNGV come from the germline V gene. The CDR3 loop spans 15 amino acids. The CDR3 nucleotides read TGTGCCAGCAGCTTAGGGCCGGGACTAGGAGATGAGCAGTTCTTC. As protein: CASSLGPGLGDEQFF.

The rearrangement uses TRBV19 and TRBJ2-1; D gene ambiguous. Germline V gene sequence: CDR1 LNHDA, CDR2 SQIVND (reference sequence). This CDR3 has 13 amino acids. The V gene lost 8 bases and the J gene lost 2 bases, with 10 bases spanning the gap. CDR3 in amino acids: CASAIRAYNEQFF. The DNA for the CDR3 is TGTGCCAGTGCTATCCGGGCCTACAATGAGCAGTTCTTC.

This chain links TRBV30 with TRBJ2-3; the match to TRBD2 covers 12 bases. The V gene end was trimmed by 3 bases and the J gene end by 6 bases; junction bases not matched to a gene: 4. The germline gives CDR1 GTSNPN, CDR2 SVGIG (reference sequence). The CDR3 consists of 14 residues. In DNA form, the CDR3 reads TGTGCCTGGAGACTAGCGGGAGGTGCCGATACGCAGTATTTT. Its translation is CAWRLAGGADTQYF.

The chain links TRBV19 to TRBJ1-1; D is unresolved. This CDR3 is built from 14 residues. Trimming stripped 7 bases from V and 2 bases from J, with 14 bases between. Germline lookup yields CDR1 LNHDA and CDR2 SQIVND (reference sequence). The CDR3 region has the DNA TGTGCCAGTACCACAGCGGTGGGTAACACTGAAGCTTTCTTT. This gives the protein CASTTAVGNTEAFF.